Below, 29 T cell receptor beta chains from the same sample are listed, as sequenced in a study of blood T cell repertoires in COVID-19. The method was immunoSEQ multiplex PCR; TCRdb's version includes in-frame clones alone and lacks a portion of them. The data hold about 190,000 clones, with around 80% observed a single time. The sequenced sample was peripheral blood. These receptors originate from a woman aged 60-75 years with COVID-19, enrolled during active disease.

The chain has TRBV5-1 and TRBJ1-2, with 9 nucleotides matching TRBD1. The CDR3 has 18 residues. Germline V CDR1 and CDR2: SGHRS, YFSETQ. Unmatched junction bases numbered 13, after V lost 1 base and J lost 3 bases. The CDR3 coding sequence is TGCGCCAGCAGCTTGACTACTCCGGGACAGGGAATCCACTATGGCTACACCTTC. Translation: CASSLTTPGQGIHYGYTF.

As DNA, the CDR3 is TGCGCCAGCAGCTTGAGGGGCGCTGGGAACACCGGGGAGCTGTTTTTT. As protein: CASSLRGAGNTGELFF. The chain uses TRBV5-1 and TRBJ2-2, with D tentatively TRBD1 (5 bases). Per germline, CDR1 SGHRS and CDR2 YFSETQ. The CDR3 loop spans 16 amino acids. Trimming took off 1 base at V and 1 base at J, with 11 bases between the two ends.

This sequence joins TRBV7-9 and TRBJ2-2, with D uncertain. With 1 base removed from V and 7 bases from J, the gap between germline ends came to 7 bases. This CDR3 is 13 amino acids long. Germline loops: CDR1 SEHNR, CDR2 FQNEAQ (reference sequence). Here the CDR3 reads CASSLDPGGELFF. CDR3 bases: TGTGCCAGCAGCTTAGACCCAGGCGGGGAGCTGTTTTTT.

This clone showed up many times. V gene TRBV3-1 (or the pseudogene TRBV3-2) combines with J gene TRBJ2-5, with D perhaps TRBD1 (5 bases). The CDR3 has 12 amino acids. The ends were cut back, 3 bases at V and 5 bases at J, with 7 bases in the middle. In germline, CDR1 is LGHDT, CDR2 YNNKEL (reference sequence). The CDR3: CASSHAGETQYF. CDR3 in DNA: TGTGCCAGCAGCCACGCAGGGGAGACCCAGTACTTC.

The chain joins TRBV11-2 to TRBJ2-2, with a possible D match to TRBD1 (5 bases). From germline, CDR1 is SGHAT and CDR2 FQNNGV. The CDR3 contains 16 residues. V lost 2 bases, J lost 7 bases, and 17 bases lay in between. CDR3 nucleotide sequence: TGTGCCAGCAGCTTATTAGGTGCAGGGCTTGGCGGGGAGCTGTTTTTT. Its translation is CASSLLGAGLGGELFF.

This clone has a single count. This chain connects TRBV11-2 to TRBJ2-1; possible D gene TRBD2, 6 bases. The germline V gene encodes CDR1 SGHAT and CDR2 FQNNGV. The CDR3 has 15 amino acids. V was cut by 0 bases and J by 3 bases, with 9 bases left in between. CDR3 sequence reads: CASSLEGGVYNEQFF. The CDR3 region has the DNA TGTGCCAGCAGCTTAGAAGGCGGGGTCTACAATGAGCAGTTCTTC.

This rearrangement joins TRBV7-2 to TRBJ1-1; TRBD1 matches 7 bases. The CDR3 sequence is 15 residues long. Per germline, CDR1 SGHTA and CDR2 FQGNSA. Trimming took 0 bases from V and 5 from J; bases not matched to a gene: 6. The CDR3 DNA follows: TGTGCCAGCAGCTTAGCCAGGACAGGCGGAACTGAAGCTTTCTTT. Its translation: CASSLARTGGTEAFF.

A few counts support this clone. CDR3 protein: CASSIRGYNQPQHF. The CDR3 DNA follows: TGTGCCAGTAGTATAAGAGGATACAATCAGCCCCAGCATTTT. This rearrangement joins TRBV19 to TRBJ1-5; D unclear. CDR3 length: 14 amino acids. Germline V gene sequence: CDR1 LNHDA, CDR2 SQIVND (reference sequence). Trimming cost V 2 bases and J 3 bases, with 8 bases left between them.

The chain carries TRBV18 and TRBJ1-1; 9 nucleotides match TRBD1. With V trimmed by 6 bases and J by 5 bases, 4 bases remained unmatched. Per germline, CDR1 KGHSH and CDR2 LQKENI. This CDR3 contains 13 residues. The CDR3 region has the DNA TGTGCCAGCTCCAAGGGGACAGGGACTGAAGCTTTCTTT. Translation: CASSKGTGTEAFF.

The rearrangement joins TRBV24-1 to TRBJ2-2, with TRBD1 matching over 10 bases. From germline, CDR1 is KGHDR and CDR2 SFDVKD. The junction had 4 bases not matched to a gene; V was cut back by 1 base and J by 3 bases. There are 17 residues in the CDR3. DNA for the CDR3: TGTGCCACCAGTGATTTCAAGACAGGGGGCGACACCGGGGAGCTGTTTTTT. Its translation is CATSDFKTGGDTGELFF.

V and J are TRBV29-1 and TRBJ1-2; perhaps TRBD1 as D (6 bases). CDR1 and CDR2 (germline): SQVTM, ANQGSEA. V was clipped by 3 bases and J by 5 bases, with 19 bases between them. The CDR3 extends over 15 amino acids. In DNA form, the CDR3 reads TGCAGCGTTGAGTCATTCGGGGGGCGATTTTATGGCTACACCTTC. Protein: CSVESFGGRFYGYTF.

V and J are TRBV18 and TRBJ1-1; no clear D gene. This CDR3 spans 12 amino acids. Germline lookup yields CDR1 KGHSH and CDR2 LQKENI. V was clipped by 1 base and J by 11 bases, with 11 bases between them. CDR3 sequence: CASSPQRPEAFF. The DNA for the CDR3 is TGTGCCAGCTCACCACAGCGTCCCGAGGCTTTCTTT.

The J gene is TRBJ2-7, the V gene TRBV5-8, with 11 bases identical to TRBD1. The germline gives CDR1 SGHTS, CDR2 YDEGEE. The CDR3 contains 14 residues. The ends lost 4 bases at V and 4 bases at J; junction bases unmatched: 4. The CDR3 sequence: CASSPGTGGYEQYV. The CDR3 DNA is TGTGCCAGCAGCCCCGGGACAGGGGGTTACGAGCAGTACGTC.

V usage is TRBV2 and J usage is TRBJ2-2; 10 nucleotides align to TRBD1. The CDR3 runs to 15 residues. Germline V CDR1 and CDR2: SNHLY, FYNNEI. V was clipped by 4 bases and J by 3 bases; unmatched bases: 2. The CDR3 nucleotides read TGTGCCAGCAGTGGACAGGGGGCTGACACCGGGGAGCTGTTTTTT. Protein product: CASSGQGADTGELFF.

The CDR3 DNA is TGTGCCAGCAGTTACTCCTTGGACAAAGGAGAGACCCAGTACTTC. This gives the protein CASSYSLDKGETQYF. This rearrangement joins TRBV6-5 to TRBJ2-5, with D maybe TRBD1 (5 bases). In germline, CDR1 is MNHEY, CDR2 SVGAGI. Trimming took 0 bases from V and 4 from J, leaving 12 bases between them. There are 15 residues in the CDR3.

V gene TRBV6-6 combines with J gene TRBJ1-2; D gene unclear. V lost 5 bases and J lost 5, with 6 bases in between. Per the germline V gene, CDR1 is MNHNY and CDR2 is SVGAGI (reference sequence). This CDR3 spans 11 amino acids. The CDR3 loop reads CASSLRYGYTF. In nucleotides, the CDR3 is TGTGCCAGCAGTCTCCGGTATGGCTACACCTTC.

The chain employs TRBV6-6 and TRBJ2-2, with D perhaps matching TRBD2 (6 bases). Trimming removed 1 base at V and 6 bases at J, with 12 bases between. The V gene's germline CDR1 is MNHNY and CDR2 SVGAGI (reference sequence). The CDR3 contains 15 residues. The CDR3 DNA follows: TGTGCCAGCAGTTACTTTAAAGCGGGCTCCGGGGAGCTGTTTTTT. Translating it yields CASSYFKAGSGELFF.

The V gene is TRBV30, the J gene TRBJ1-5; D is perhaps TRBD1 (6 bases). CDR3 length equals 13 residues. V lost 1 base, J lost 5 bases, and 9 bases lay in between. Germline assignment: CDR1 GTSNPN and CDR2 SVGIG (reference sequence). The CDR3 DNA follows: TGTGCCTGGAGTGGGGACAACGATCAGCCCCAGCATTTT. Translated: CAWSGDNDQPQHF.

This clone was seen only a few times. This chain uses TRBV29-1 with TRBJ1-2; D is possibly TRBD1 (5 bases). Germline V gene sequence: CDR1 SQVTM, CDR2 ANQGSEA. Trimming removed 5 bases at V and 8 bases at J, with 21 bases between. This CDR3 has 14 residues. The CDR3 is CSVTHSDRGIGYTF. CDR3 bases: TGCAGCGTTACGCATTCCGACAGAGGAATCGGCTACACCTTC.

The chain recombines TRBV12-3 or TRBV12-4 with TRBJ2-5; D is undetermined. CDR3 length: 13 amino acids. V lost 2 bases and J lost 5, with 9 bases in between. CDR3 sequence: CASSLRVQETQYF. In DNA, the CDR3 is TGTGCCAGCAGTTTACGGGTGCAGGAGACCCAGTACTTC.

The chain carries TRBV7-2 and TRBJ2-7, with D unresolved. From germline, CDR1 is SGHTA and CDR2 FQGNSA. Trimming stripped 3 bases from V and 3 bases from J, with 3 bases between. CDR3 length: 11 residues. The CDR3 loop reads CASSFHYEQYF. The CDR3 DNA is TGTGCCAGCAGCTTTCACTACGAGCAGTACTTC.

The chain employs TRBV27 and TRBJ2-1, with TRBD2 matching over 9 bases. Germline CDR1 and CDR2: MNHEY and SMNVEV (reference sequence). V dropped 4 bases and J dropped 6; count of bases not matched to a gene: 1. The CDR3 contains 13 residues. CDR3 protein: CASSWGLANEQFF. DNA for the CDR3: TGTGCCAGCAGTTGGGGACTAGCCAATGAGCAGTTCTTC.

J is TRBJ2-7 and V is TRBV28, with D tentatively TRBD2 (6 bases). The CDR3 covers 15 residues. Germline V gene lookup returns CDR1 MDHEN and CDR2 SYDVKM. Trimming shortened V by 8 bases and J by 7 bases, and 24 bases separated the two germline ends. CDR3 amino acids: CASGENLGSVGEQYF. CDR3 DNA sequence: TGTGCCAGCGGGGAAAACCTCGGGAGCGTGGGAGAGCAGTACTTC. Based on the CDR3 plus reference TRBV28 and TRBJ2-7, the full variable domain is DVKVTQSSRYLVKRTGEKVFLECVQDMDHENMFWYRQDPGLGLRLIYFSYDVKMKEKGDIPEGYSVSREKKERFSLILESASTNQTSMYLCASGENLGSVGEQYFGPGTRLTVT.

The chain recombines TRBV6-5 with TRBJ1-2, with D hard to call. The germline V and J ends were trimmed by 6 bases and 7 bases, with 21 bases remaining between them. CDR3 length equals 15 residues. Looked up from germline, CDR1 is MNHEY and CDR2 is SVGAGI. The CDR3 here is CASSNPRLTTTGYTF. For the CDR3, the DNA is TGTGCCAGCAGCAACCCTCGGTTAACCACCACTGGCTACACCTTC.

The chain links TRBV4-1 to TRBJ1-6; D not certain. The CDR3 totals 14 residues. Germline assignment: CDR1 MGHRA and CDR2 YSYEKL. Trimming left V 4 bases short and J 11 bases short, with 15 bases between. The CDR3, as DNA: TGCGCCAGCAGCCCCGCCTGGTCAACGGCACCCCTCCACTTT. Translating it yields CASSPAWSTAPLHF.

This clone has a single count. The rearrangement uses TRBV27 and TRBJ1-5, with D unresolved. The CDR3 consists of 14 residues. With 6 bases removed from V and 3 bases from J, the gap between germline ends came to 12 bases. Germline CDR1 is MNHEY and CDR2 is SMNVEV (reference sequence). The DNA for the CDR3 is TGTGCCAGCAGAGGTGGAGAGACCAATCAGCCCCAGCATTTT. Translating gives CASRGGETNQPQHF.

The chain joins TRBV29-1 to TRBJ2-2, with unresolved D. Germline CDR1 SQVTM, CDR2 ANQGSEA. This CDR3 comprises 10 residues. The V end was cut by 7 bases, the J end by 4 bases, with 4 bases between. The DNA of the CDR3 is TGCAGCGCCCTCACCGGGGAGCTGTTTTTT. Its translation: CSALTGELFF.

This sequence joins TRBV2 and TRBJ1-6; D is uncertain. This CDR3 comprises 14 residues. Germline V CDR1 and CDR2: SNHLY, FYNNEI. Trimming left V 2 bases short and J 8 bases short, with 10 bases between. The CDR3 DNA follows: TGTGCCAGCAGTGAACTGAGGCTGGATTCACCCCTCCACTTT. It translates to CASSELRLDSPLHF.

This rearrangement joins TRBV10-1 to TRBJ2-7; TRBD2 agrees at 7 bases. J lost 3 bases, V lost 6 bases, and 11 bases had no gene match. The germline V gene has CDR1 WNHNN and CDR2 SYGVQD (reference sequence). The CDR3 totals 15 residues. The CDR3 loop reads CASRTSGVTHYEQYF. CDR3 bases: TGCGCCAGCAGGACCAGCGGGGTAACCCACTACGAGCAGTACTTC.